This T cell receptor (beta chain) was identified during a study of memory CD4+ T cells and cytomegalovirus serostatus. Single viable CD3+CD4+CD8-CD45RO+ cells were sorted as the memory CD4+ T cells. Serum IgG to CMV pp150, pp28, p38 and p52 defined serostatus. Some clones are missing from TCRdb's copy, which holds only in-frame ones; the method was immunoSEQ multiplex PCR. The sample holds about 52,000 clones, more than 70% seen once. CDR3 size: 16 residues. V shed 5 bases, J shed 2 bases, and the junction held 8 bases outside the gene matches. Germline values: CDR1 SGHTA, CDR2 FQGTGA. This clone was counted a few times. Its antigen is currently unknown. Study-wide results and limits: About 40% of the roughly 150 known CMV-associated TCRbeta sequences appeared in CD4+ memory. Median bootstrapped AUC for CMV status was just under 0.97 originally, about 0.9 US-trained.

This receptor was taken from an adult in good health and CMV-seropositive. J is TRBJ2-1 and V is TRBV7-3; 8 bases line up with TRBD2. The sequencing input was memory CD4+ T cells from blood. CDR3 sequence: CASSPRTSLAYNEQFF. The CDR3 DNA reads as TGTGCCAGCAGCCCCCGGACTAGCTTAGCCTACAATGAGCAGTTCTTC.